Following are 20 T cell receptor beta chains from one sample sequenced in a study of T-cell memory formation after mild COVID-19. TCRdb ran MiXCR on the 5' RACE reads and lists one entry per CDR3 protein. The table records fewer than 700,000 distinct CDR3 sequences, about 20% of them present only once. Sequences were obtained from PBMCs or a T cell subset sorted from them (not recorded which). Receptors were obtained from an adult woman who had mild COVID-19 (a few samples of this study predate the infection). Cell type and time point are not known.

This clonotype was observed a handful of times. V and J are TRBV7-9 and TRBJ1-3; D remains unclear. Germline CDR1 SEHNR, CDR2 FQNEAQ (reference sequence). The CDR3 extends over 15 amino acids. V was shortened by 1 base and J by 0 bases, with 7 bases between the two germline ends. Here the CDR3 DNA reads TGTGCCAGCAGCTTAGGGACGGGCTCTGGAAACACCATATATTTT. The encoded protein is CASSLGTGSGNTIYF.

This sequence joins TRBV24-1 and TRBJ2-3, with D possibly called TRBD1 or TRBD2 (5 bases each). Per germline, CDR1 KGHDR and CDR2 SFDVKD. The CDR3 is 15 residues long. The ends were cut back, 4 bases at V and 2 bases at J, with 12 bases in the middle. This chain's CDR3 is CATSETGTITDTQYF. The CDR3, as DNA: TGTGCCACCAGTGAAACCGGGACCATCACAGATACGCAGTATTTT.

The CDR3: CATSSKGNQPQHF. Here the CDR3 DNA reads TGTGCCACCAGTTCGAAGGGCAATCAGCCCCAGCATTTT. V usage is TRBV24-1 and J usage is TRBJ1-5; D unresolved. V lost 6 bases and J lost 2, with 7 bases in between. The CDR3 is 13 amino acids. Germline lookup yields CDR1 KGHDR and CDR2 SFDVKD.

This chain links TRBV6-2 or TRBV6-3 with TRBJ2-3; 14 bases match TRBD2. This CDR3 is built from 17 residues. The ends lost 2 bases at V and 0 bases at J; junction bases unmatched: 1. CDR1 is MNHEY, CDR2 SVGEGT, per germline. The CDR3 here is CASSYRLAGGSTDTQYF. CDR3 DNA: TGTGCCAGCAGTTACCGACTAGCGGGAGGGAGCACAGATACGCAGTATTTT.

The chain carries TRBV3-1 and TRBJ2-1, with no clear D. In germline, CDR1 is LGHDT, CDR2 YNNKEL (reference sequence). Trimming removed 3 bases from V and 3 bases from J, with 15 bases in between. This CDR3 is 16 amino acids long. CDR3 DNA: TGTGCCAGCAGCCAGTTTTTAGGACGACTCTACAATGAGCAGTTCTTC. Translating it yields CASSQFLGRLYNEQFF.

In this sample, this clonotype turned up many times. CDR3 residues: CASSRGQGPTEAFF. Written as DNA, the CDR3 is TGCGCCAGCAGCCGGGGACAGGGGCCGACTGAAGCTTTCTTT. J is TRBJ1-1 and V is TRBV5-1; TRBD1 matches 10 bases. J gave up 5 bases and V 4 bases, and 5 bases lay outside the gene matches. This CDR3 is 14 amino acids long. The V gene's germline CDR1 is SGHRS and CDR2 YFSETQ. Full variable domain (remainder filled in from reference TRBV5-1 and TRBJ1-1): KAGVTQTPRYLIKTRGQQVTLSCSPISGHRSVSWYQQTPGQGLQFLFEYFSETQRNKGNFPGRFSGRQFSNSRSEMNVSTLELGDSALYLCASSRGQGPTEAFFGQGTRLTVV.

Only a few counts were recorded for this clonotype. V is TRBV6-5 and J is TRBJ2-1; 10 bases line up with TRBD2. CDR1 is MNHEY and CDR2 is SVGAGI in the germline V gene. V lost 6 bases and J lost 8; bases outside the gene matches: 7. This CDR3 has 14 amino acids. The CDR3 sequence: CASSQREGRYEQFF. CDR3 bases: TGTGCCAGCAGCCAGCGGGAGGGCCGGTATGAGCAGTTCTTC.

The CDR3 sequence: CASSPPRGGSRSGNTIYF. In DNA, the CDR3 is TGTGCCAGCAGCCCTCCCCGAGGTGGCTCACGCTCTGGAAACACCATATATTTT. V and J are TRBV7-9 and TRBJ1-3; D unresolved. Germline CDR1 reads SEHNR; CDR2 reads FQNEAQ (reference sequence). The CDR3 loop spans 18 amino acids. The V end was cut by 5 bases, the J end by 0 bases, with 20 bases between.

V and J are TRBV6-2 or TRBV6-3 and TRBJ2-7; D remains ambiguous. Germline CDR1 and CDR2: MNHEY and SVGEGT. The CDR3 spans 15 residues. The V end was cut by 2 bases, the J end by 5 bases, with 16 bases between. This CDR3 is CASSYRVVGNDEQYF. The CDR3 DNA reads TGTGCCAGCAGTTACAGGGTAGTCGGCAACGACGAGCAGTACTTC.

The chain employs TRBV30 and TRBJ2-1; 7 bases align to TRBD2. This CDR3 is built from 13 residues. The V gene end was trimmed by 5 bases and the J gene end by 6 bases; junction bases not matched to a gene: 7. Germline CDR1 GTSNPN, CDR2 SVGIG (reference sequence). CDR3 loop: CAWARDYLNEQFF. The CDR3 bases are TGTGCCTGGGCCCGGGACTACCTCAATGAGCAGTTCTTC.

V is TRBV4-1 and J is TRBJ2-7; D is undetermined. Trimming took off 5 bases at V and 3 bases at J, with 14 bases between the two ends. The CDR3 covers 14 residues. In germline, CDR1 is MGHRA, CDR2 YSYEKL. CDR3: CASSFIPGRYEQYF. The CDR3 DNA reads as TGCGCCAGCAGCTTCATCCCCGGACGCTACGAGCAGTACTTC.

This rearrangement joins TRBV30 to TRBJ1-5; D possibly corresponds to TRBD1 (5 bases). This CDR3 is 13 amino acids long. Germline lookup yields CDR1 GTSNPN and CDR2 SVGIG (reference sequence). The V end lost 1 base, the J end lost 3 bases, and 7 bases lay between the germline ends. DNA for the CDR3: TGTGCCTGGAGTGAGGACACCAATCAGCCCCAGCATTTT. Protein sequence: CAWSEDTNQPQHF.

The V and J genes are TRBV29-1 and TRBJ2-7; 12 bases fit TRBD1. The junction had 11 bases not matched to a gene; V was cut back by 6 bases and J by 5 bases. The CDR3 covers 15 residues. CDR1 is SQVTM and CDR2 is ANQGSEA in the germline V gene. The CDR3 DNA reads TGCAGCGTCCTCATTCGGGACAGGGGGCAGAACGAGCAGTACTTC. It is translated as CSVLIRDRGQNEQYF.

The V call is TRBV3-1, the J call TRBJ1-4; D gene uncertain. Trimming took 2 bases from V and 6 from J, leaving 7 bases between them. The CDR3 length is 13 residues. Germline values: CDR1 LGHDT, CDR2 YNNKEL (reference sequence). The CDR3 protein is CASSQTVYEKLFF. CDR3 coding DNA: TGTGCCAGCAGCCAAACGGTTTATGAAAAACTGTTTTTT. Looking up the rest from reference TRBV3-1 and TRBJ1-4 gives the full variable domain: DTAVSQTPKYLVTQMGNDKSIKCEQNLGHDTMYWYKQDSKKFLKIMFSYNNKELIINETVPNRFSPKSPDKAHLNLHINSLELGDSAVYFCASSQTVYEKLFFGSGTQLSVL.

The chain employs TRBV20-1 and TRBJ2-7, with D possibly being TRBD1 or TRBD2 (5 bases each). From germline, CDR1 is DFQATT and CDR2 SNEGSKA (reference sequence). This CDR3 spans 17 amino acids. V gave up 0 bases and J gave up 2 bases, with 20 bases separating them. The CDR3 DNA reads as TGCAGTGCTAGAGATGGAACCGGGACCACCACGCCCTACGAGCAGTACTTC. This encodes CSARDGTGTTTPYEQYF.

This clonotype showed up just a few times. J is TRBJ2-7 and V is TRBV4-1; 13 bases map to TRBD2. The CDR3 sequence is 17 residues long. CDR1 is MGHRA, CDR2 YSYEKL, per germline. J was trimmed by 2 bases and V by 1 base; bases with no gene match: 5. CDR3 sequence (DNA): TGCGCCAGCAGCCAAGGACTAGCGGGGGGCTCCACCTACGAGCAGTACTTC. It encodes CASSQGLAGGSTYEQYF.

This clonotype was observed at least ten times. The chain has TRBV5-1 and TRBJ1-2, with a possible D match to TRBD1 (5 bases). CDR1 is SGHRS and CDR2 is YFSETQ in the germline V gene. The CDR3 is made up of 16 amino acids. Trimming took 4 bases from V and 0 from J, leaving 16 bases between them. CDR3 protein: CASSPGTASSNYGYTF. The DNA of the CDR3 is TGCGCCAGCAGCCCCGGGACGGCCTCTTCTAACTATGGCTACACCTTC.

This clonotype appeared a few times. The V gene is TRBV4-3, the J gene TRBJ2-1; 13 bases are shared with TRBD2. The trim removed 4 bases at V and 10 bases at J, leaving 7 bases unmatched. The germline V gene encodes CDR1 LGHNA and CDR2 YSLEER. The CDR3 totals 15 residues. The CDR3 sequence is CASSPTGLAGSEQFF. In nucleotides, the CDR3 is TGCGCCAGCAGCCCCACGGGACTAGCGGGATCGGAGCAGTTCTTC.

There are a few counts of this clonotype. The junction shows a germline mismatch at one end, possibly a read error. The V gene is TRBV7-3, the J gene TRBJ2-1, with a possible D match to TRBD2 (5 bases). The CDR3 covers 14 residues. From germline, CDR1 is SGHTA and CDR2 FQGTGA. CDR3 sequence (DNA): TGTGCCAGCAGCCCGAGGGTGGGATACACTGAGCAGTTCTTC. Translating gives CASSPRVGYTEQFF.

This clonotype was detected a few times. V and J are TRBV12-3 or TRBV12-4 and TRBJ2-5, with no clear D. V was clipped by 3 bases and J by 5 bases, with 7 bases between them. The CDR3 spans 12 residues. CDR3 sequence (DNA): TGTGCCAGCAGTTTTAGGTGGGAGACCCAGTACTTC. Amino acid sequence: CASSFRWETQYF.